These T cell receptor beta chains were read from a single sample in a study of shared clonotypes between healthy human individuals. Profiled with immunoSEQ multiplex PCR; TCRdb holds only in-frame clones, not every one. The profile shows 2 million to 2.5 million clones, 85% to 95% of them singletons. The specimen was naive CD4+ T cells from PBMCs. The receptor source for this set is a young man in good health. Some clones in this sample may be carry-over from other donors' samples. Each CDR3 is given with its conserved first and last residue. D genes are given only for firm matches. Part of the rows lack a size; the others show once, few, many or a class for expanded clones.

V	D	size	J	DNA	CDR3
TRBV5-4	-	-	TRBJ2-3	TGTGCCAGCAGCTTGTCGGCTAGCACAGATACGCAGTATTTT	CASSLSASTDTQYF
TRBV5-1	TRBD1	few	TRBJ1-1	TGCGCCAGCAGCATCGGACAGGGGAACACTGAAGCTTTCTTT	CASSIGQGNTEAFF
TRBV2	-	once	TRBJ2-5	TGTGCCACCCAGGGAAGGGGCCCCCGAGAGACCCAGTACTTC	CATQGRGPRETQYF
TRBV2	TRBD2	-	TRBJ2-1	TGTGCCAGCAGTGAACTAGCGGCCTCCTACAATGAGCAGTTCTTC	CASSELAASYNEQFF
TRBV5-1	-	-	TRBJ2-5	TGCGCCAGCAGCCGGGACCCTGAAGAGACCCAGTACTTC	CASSRDPEETQYF
TRBV29-1	-	-	TRBJ1-2	TGCAGCGTAAGACCGACGGCATCGATGGACTATGGCTACACCTTC	CSVRPTASMDYGYTF
TRBV6-5	-	-	TRBJ1-2	TGTGCCAGCAGTGCCAGTTCTAACTATGGCTACACCTTC	CASSASSNYGYTF
TRBV7-9	TRBD1	-	TRBJ2-7	TGTGCCAGCAGCCTTAGAGGTGGACAGGGGGCCTACGAGCAGTACTTC	CASSLRGGQGAYEQYF
TRBV11-2	TRBD2	-	TRBJ2-7	TGTGCCAGCAGCTTTGGTAGCGGGAGGGCAGGCGAGCAGTACTTC	CASSFGSGRAGEQYF
TRBV7-9	TRBD2	-	TRBJ2-6	TGTGCCAGCAGCTTCCCACCGGGGACTAGCGGGTTTGGGGCCAACGTCCTGACTTTC	CASSFPPGTSGFGANVLTF
TRBV7-3	-	-	TRBJ2-1	TGTGCCAGCTCCTCCCCCTCAGGTGAGCAGTTCTTC	CASSSPSGEQFF
TRBV18	TRBD1	-	TRBJ1-1	TGTGCCAGCTCACCGAAGGGACAGGGATCCACTGAAGCTTTCTTT	CASSPKGQGSTEAFF
TRBV9	TRBD1	-	TRBJ1-2	TGTGCCAGCAGCGTAGGGCGACAGGGGGGACGGTACACCTTC	CASSVGRQGGRYTF
TRBV7-2	-	-	TRBJ2-7	TGTGCCAGCATGATCGCTCCCTCGGGTTACGAGCAGTACTTC	CASMIAPSGYEQYF
TRBV18	-	-	TRBJ2-2	TGTGCCAGCTCACCAATATGGGTCAGGGGGAACACCGGGGAGCTGTTTTTT	CASSPIWVRGNTGELFF
TRBV10-3	TRBD1	-	TRBJ1-2	TGTGCCATCAGTGCCTCCACGGGACAGATCTATGGCTACACCTTC	CAISASTGQIYGYTF
TRBV7-2	-	-	TRBJ2-5	TGTGCCAGCAGCTTGCAAGTCACCCAGTACTTC	CASSLQVTQYF
TRBV18	TRBD2	-	TRBJ2-2	TGTGCCAGCTCACCCCTCAGCGGGAGCGCTACCGGGGAGCTGTTTTTT	CASSPLSGSATGELFF
TRBV5-1	-	-	TRBJ1-2	TGCGCCAGCAGCTTGGTGGCGGGTAACTATGGCTACACCTTC	CASSLVAGNYGYTF
TRBV28	-	-	TRBJ1-3	TGTGCCAGCAGTTTACGCCGGGATGGAAACACCATATATTTT	CASSLRRDGNTIYF
TRBV4-2	-	-	TRBJ1-1	TGTGCCAGCAGCCAAGATAGGCAGGGACCGGGAACTGAAGCTTTCTTT	CASSQDRQGPGTEAFF
TRBV4-1	-	-	TRBJ1-5	TGCGCCAGCAGCCAACAGGGTACCCGCAATCAGCCCCAGCATTTT	CASSQQGTRNQPQHF
TRBV27	-	-	TRBJ2-5	TGTGCCAGCAGTTTAAACGAAGAGACCCAGTACTTC	CASSLNEETQYF
TRBV18	-	-	TRBJ2-5	TGTGCCAGCTCACCGAAAGAAGAGACCCAGTACTTC	CASSPKEETQYF
TRBV7-2	-	-	TRBJ1-1	TGTGCCAGCAGCTCCTCAAGGCGGGGCTTAGATGCTTTCTTT	CASSSSRRGLDAFF
TRBV2	TRBD1	once	TRBJ2-5	TGTGCCAGCAGTAGGGACAGGCAAGAGACCCAGTACTTC	CASSRDRQETQYF
TRBV2	-	-	TRBJ2-2	TGTGCCAGCAGGACCCGGACGGGGACGAACACCGGGGAGCTGTTTTTT	CASRTRTGTNTGELFF
TRBV20-1	TRBD1	-	TRBJ1-1	TGCAGTGCCGAGGGGCAGGGGGGAGCTTTCTTT	CSAEGQGGAFF
TRBV28	-	-	TRBJ2-1	TGTGCCAGCAGTTCTCCAATTCGCTCCTACAATGAGCAGTTCTTC	CASSSPIRSYNEQFF
TRBV7-9	-	few	TRBJ1-5	TGTGCCAGCAGCTCTCAGGGGAGCAATCAGCCCCAGCATTTT	CASSSQGSNQPQHF
TRBV7-9	-	-	TRBJ2-7	TGTGCCAGCAGCCGAAGCGGTGTACCTTACGAGCAGTACTTC	CASSRSGVPYEQYF
TRBV5-4	-	-	TRBJ1-3	TGTGCCAGCAGCTCTAAGGGCGGAGGTGGAAACACCATATATTTT	CASSSKGGGGNTIYF